Following are 23 T cell receptor beta chains from one sample sequenced in a study of shared clonotypes between healthy human individuals. The assay was immunoSEQ multiplex PCR, and TCRdb's table has in-frame clones only and misses some. The repertoire holds around 700,000 clones, with 55% to 85% as singletons. The specimen sequenced was memory CD4+ T cells sorted from blood. Subset defined: CD45RA-negative fraction. These receptor sequences come from a woman younger than 45 in good health.

The V call is TRBV4-1, the J call TRBJ2-1; 9 nucleotides agree with TRBD2. Unmatched junction bases numbered 10, after V lost 0 bases and J lost 4 bases. Germline CDR1 and CDR2: MGHRA and YSYEKL. The length of the CDR3 is 18 residues. The CDR3 sequence: CASSQDRALAGKYNEQFF. The DNA for the CDR3 is TGCGCCAGCAGCCAAGATCGAGCGCTAGCGGGAAAATACAATGAGCAGTTCTTC.

The V gene is TRBV5-4, the J gene TRBJ2-3; 7 bases map to TRBD2. The CDR3 consists of 16 residues. V dropped 5 bases and J dropped 9; count of bases not matched to a gene: 18. Germline CDR1 is SGHNT and CDR2 is YYREEE (reference sequence). The CDR3 loop reads CASSPQGGILATTQYF. The CDR3 DNA reads TGTGCCAGCAGTCCCCAGGGAGGGATACTAGCGACCACGCAGTATTTT.

The gene calls are TRBV25-1 and TRBJ1-5; D is ambiguous. This CDR3 is built from 12 residues. Germline V gene data show CDR1 as MGHDK and CDR2 as SYGVNS. V shed 3 bases and J shed 1 base, with 1 base lying between them. This CDR3 is CASSESNQPQHF. In DNA, the CDR3 is TGTGCCAGCAGTGAGAGCAATCAGCCCCAGCATTTT.

V usage is TRBV29-1 and J usage is TRBJ1-3; D possibly corresponds to TRBD1 (5 bases). Germline values: CDR1 SQVTM, CDR2 ANQGSEA. Trimming stripped 5 bases from V and 4 bases from J, with 21 bases between. The CDR3 runs to 16 residues. The CDR3 DNA sequence: TGCAGCGTTTCCCTAACCGGGACTGAGATAGGAAACACCATATATTTT. Protein sequence: CSVSLTGTEIGNTIYF.

V and J are TRBV5-1 and TRBJ2-7; D possibly corresponds to TRBD1 (6 bases). V lost 0 bases and J 2 bases, leaving 12 bases between the germline ends. The V gene's germline CDR1 is SGHRS and CDR2 YFSETQ. The CDR3 contains 15 residues. Here the CDR3 DNA reads TGCGCCAGCAGCTTGGTTTGGGACAAGACCTACGAGCAGTACTTC. Amino acids: CASSLVWDKTYEQYF. The full variable domain, with the rest looked up from reference TRBV5-1 and TRBJ2-7, is KAGVTQTPRYLIKTRGQQVTLSCSPISGHRSVSWYQQTPGQGLQFLFEYFSETQRNKGNFPGRFSGRQFSNSRSEMNVSTLELGDSALYLCASSLVWDKTYEQYFGPGTRLTVT.

The genes are TRBV5-6 and TRBJ2-1, with a possible D match to TRBD2 (5 bases). V was shortened by 3 bases and J by 15 bases, with 13 bases between the two germline ends. Germline values: CDR1 SGHDT, CDR2 YYEEEE. The CDR3 spans 11 residues. CDR3 loop: CASSWSGEWFF. DNA for the CDR3: TGTGCCAGCAGCTGGTCCGGGGAGTGGTTCTTC.

On this clone: At one boundary the junction diverges from the germline segment, which might be a read error. The J gene is TRBJ1-1, the V gene TRBV6-5; D unresolved. The CDR3 runs to 16 residues. Germline V gene lookup returns CDR1 MNHEY and CDR2 SVGAGI. The CDR3 here is CASRYSFALGNTEAFF. The CDR3, as DNA: TGTGCCAGCAGGTACTCGTTCGCCCTGGGGAACACTGAAGCTTTCTTT.

This clone was seen a single time. The chain carries TRBV28 and TRBJ1-2, with D maybe TRBD1 (5 bases). The V end lost 3 bases, the J end lost 3 bases, and 11 bases lay between the germline ends. CDR3 size: 14 residues. The germline CDR1 and CDR2 sequences are MDHEN and SYDVKM. CDR3 protein: CASSLGGVDYGYTF. The CDR3 nucleotides are TGTGCCAGCAGTTTGGGAGGGGTAGACTATGGCTACACCTTC.

The CDR3 nucleotides are TGCGCCAGCAGCTTGACAGGGAATGAGCAGTTCTTC. This translates into CASSLTGNEQFF. The rearrangement joins TRBV5-1 to TRBJ2-1, with a possible D match to TRBD1 (6 bases). Trimming removed 1 base at V and 7 bases at J, with 6 bases between. Germline values: CDR1 SGHRS, CDR2 YFSETQ. The CDR3 covers 12 residues.

This chain links TRBV7-3 with TRBJ2-6; 7 bases are shared with TRBD1. This CDR3 has 17 residues. The germline V gene encodes CDR1 SGHTA and CDR2 FQGTGA. After removal of 5 bases from V and 0 bases from J, the junction contained 7 bases not matched to a gene. In DNA, the CDR3 is TGTGCCAGCAGCAAACCGGGACAGTACTCTGGGGCCAACGTCCTGACTTTC. Residues: CASSKPGQYSGANVLTF.

V gene TRBV11-2 combines with J gene TRBJ2-1; TRBD2 aligns across 7 bases. This CDR3 contains 15 residues. CDR1 is SGHAT and CDR2 is FQNNGV in the germline V gene. Trimming removed 4 bases from V and 8 bases from J; junction bases left unmatched: 11. The CDR3 DNA is TGTGCCAGCAGCTCCCAGTGGGCGGGAGTCCATGAGCAGTTCTTC. Translated, it gives CASSSQWAGVHEQFF.

The V and J genes are TRBV7-2 and TRBJ2-1; the match to TRBD2 covers 8 bases. This CDR3 has 15 residues. Germline CDR1 reads SGHTA; CDR2 reads FQGNSA. V was clipped by 6 bases and J by 5 bases; unmatched bases: 9. CDR3 sequence reads: CASRPPGLGNNEQFF. The CDR3 DNA reads TGTGCCAGCAGACCACCGGGACTAGGAAACAATGAGCAGTTCTTC.

The rearrangement joins TRBV7-3 to TRBJ1-1; D ambiguous. V dropped 5 bases and J dropped 1 base, with 8 bases sitting between them. There are 13 residues in the CDR3. The V gene's germline CDR1 is SGHTA and CDR2 FQGTGA. CDR3 in DNA: TGTGCCAGCAGCGAGACGACGAACACTGAAGCTTTCTTT. Translating it yields CASSETTNTEAFF.

The rearrangement uses TRBV23-1 and TRBJ1-5, with D perhaps TRBD1 (6 bases). TRBV23-1 qualifies as an ORF whose function is uncertain. Deletions cut 0 bases from V and 4 bases from J, with 13 bases between. The CDR3 length is 16 residues. The CDR3 reads CASSQSTGLGNQPQHF. The CDR3 coding sequence is TGCGCCAGCAGTCAATCTACAGGGCTAGGAAATCAGCCCCAGCATTTT.

The chain carries TRBV10-3 and TRBJ2-1; 7 bases are shared with TRBD1. Germline V gene lookup returns CDR1 ENHRY and CDR2 SYGVKD. This CDR3 has 14 amino acids. V lost 3 bases, J lost 7 bases, and 6 bases stayed unmatched. In DNA form, the CDR3 reads TGTGCCATCAGTGAACAAAACAGGGGTAATGAGCAGTTCTTC. It specifies CAISEQNRGNEQFF.

This chain connects TRBV7-2 to TRBJ2-1; 8 bases are shared with TRBD1. Per germline, CDR1 SGHTA and CDR2 FQGNSA. The CDR3 is 17 amino acids. J gave up 2 bases and V 5 bases, and 11 bases lay outside the gene matches. Here the CDR3 DNA reads TGTGCCAGCAGCCACGGAGGGAGGACAGGGACCTACAATGAGCAGTTCTTC. Its translation: CASSHGGRTGTYNEQFF.

A few counts support this clone. Germline is not matched at one junction end, which may reflect a read error. This chain links TRBV5-1 with TRBJ1-4; 8 bases agree with TRBD1. CDR3 length: 14 residues. Germline assignment: CDR1 SGHRS and CDR2 YFSETQ. The CDR3 loop reads CASRTQGAGEKLFF. In nucleotides, the CDR3 is TGTGCCAGCAGAACTCAGGGGGCAGGCGAAAAACTGTTTTTT.

The genes are TRBV18 and TRBJ2-7; D unresolved. CDR1 is KGHSH, CDR2 LQKENI, per germline. V lost 2 bases and J lost 9, with 11 bases in between. The CDR3 consists of 12 residues. The CDR3 region has the DNA TGTGCCAGCTCACCAAACGCCGAGGTGCAGTACTTC. Encoded protein: CASSPNAEVQYF.

This chain joins TRBV4-2 and TRBJ1-4; tentatively, D is TRBD1 (6 bases). Germline V gene sequence: CDR1 LGHNA, CDR2 YNFKEQ. This CDR3 contains 17 residues. V dropped 0 bases and J dropped 1 base, with 12 bases sitting between them. As DNA, the CDR3 is TGTGCCAGCAGCCAAGATCAACAGGGAAGAACTAATGAAAAACTGTTTTTT. Translation: CASSQDQQGRTNEKLFF.

Details on this clone: One junction end disagrees with the germline gene, perhaps due to a read error. The DNA of the CDR3 is TGCGCCAGCAGCTTGGCCGAACCCAGCGGGAGAAGGAACTTC. Its protein product is CASSLAEPSGRRNF. The chain combines TRBV5-1 with TRBJ2-7; 8 bases map to TRBD2. The CDR3 loop spans 14 amino acids. Germline loops: CDR1 SGHRS, CDR2 YFSETQ.

The rearrangement joins TRBV5-1 to TRBJ1-4; D unclear. CDR3 length: 17 amino acids. Per germline, CDR1 SGHRS and CDR2 YFSETQ. The V gene lost 4 bases and the J gene lost 0 bases, with 16 bases spanning the gap. The CDR3 bases are TGCGCCAGCAGCATAACCGGACGTTCCACAACTAATGAAAAACTGTTTTTT. Translated: CASSITGRSTTNEKLFF.

This clone was seen more than once but under ten times. The rearrangement uses TRBV29-1 and TRBJ2-1; the D call may be TRBD1 or TRBD2 (5 bases each). Trimming cost V 5 bases and J 3 bases, with 14 bases left between them. The CDR3 extends over 14 amino acids. CDR1 is SQVTM, CDR2 ANQGSEA, per germline. This chain's CDR3 is CSVRRDGSYNEQFF. The DNA for the CDR3 is TGCAGCGTTCGACGGGACGGCAGCTACAATGAGCAGTTCTTC.

Worth noting for this clone: A single base is all that separates this from a far larger clone, so a read error is likely. The chain combines TRBV7-2 with TRBJ2-7, with 7 bases identical to TRBD2. The CDR3 length is 14 residues. In germline, CDR1 is SGHTA, CDR2 FQGNSA. The CDR3 sequence is CASSFQRDSHEQYF. Here the CDR3 DNA reads TGTGCCAGCAGCTTTCAGCGGGACTCCCACGAGCAGTACTTC.